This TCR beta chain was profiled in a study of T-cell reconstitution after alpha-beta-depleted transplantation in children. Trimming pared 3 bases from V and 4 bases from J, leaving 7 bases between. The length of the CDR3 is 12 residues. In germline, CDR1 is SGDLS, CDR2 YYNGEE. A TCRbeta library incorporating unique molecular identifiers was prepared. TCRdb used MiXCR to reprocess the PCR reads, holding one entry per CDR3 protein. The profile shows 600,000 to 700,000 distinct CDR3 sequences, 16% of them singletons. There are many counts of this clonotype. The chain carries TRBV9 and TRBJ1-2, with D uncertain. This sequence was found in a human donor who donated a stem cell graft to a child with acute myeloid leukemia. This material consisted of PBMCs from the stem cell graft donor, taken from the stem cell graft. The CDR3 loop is CASSGGRYGYTF. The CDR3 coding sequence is TGTGCCAGCAGCGGAGGCCGCTATGGCTACACCTTC.